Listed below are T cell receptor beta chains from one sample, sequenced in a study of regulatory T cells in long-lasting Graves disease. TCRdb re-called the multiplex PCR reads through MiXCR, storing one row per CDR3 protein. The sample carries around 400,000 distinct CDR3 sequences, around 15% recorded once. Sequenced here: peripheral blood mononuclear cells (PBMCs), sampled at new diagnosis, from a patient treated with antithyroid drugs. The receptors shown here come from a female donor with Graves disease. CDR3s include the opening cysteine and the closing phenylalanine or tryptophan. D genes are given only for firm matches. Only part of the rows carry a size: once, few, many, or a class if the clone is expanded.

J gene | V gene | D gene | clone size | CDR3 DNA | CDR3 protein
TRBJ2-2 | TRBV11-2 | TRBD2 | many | TGTGCCAGCAGCTTTTCCACAAATCCGACTAGCGCAAAATCGAACACCGGGGAGCTGTTTTTT | CASSFSTNPTSAKSNTGELFF
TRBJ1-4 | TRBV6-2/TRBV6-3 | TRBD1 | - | TGTGCCAGCACCCCCAGGGGGGCTGCAACTAATGAAAAACTGTTTTTT | CASTPRGAATNEKLFF
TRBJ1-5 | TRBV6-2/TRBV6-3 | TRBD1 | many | TGTGCCAGCAGTGTGCGGACAGGGGGCAGTAATCAGCCCCAGCATTTT | CASSVRTGGSNQPQHF
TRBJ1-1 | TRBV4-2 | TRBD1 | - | TGTGCCAGCAGCACATTCTGGGCAGGGGGAGAAGACACTGAAGCTTTCTTT | CASSTFWAGGEDTEAFF
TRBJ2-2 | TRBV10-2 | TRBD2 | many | TGCGCCAGCAGTGAGCCCCAGCGGGAGCCATACACCGGGGAGCTGTTTTTT | CASSEPQREPYTGELFF
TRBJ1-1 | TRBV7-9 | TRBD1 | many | TGTGCCAGCAGCTTAGCGTCATTTCGGGGGATCGACAGGGAGATGAACACTGAAGCTTTCTTT | CASSLASFRGIDREMNTEAFF
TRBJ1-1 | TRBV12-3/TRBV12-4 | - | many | TGTGCCAGCAGCACAGGGTGGGGAAACACTGAAGCTTTCTTT | CASSTGWGNTEAFF
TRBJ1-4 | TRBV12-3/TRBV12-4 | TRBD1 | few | TGTGCCAGCAAGAGGGGGCGGGGCGAGGGCGAAAAACTGTTTTTT | CASKRGRGEGEKLFF
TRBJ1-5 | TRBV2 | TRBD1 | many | TGTGCCAGCAGTGAGACAGGGGCCCAGCCCCAGCATTTT | CASSETGAQPQHF
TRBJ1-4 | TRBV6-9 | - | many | TGTGCCAGCAGTTACTCTACGGGGGCGTCTAATGAAAAACTGTTTTTT | CASSYSTGASNEKLFF
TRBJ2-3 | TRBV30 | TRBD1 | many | TGTGCCTGGAGTGCACCCGCCGTCCCGGGACAGGGAGATACGCAGTATTTT | CAWSAPAVPGQGDTQYF
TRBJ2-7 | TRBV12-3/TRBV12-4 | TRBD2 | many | TGTGCCAGCAGACCATCGACTAGCGGGGCCTACGAGCAGTACTTC | CASRPSTSGAYEQYF
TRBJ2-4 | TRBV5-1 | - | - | TGCGCCAGCAGCTCTGACTTCGGGAACATTCAGTACTTC | CASSSDFGNIQYF
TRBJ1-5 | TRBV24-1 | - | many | TGTGCCACCAGCGACCCGGGGAATCAGCCCCAGCATTTT | CATSDPGNQPQHF
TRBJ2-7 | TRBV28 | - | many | TGTGCCAGCAGTGATGGGAAATGGCAGGTTAGCTACGAGCAGTACTTC | CASSDGKWQVSYEQYF
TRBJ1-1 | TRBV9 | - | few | TGTGCCAGCAGCGTAGGAGACGGGGCGGCTGAAGCTTTCTTT | CASSVGDGAAEAFF
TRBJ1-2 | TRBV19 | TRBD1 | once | TGTGCCAGTAGAACCGATACAGGGGCAGTGAGGGGCTACACCTTC | CASRTDTGAVRGYTF
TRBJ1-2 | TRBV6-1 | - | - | TGTGCCAGCTATGACCTTGGGGAATTTGGTGGCTATGGCTACACCTTC | CASYDLGEFGGYGYTF
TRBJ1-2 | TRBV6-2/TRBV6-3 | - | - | TGTGCCAGCAGACCTGGGGCCGAAGGGCATGGCTACACCTTC | CASRPGAEGHGYTF
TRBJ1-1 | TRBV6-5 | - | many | TGTGCCAGCAGTTACGAAGGAATCACTGAAGCTTTCTTT | CASSYEGITEAFF
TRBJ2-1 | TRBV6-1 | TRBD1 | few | TGTGCCAGCCAACAGGCCTCAGGGGGCGCTTTCTATGAGCAGTTCTTC | CASQQASGGAFYEQFF
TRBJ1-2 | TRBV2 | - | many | TGTGCCAGCAAGAAACAGGCGGACCCTAACTATGGCTACACCTTC | CASKKQADPNYGYTF
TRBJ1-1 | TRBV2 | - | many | TGTGCCAGCCTCGTTCGTAACACTGAAGCTTTCTTT | CASLVRNTEAFF
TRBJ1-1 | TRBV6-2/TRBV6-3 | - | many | TGTGCCAGCAGTTATGGAGGGGGCACTGAAGCTTTCTTT | CASSYGGGTEAFF
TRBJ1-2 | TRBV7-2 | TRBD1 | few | TGTGCCAGCAGCTTATCGGTTCCATACCGGGCCACAGGGGGCCTGAACTATGGCTACACCTTC | CASSLSVPYRATGGLNYGYTF